This T cell receptor (beta chain) derives from a study of cytomegalovirus exposure and HLA in healthy donors. Study findings and constraints: Whilst most TCR sequences proved rare, a subset of public TCRs occurred across many donors.

The CDR3 has 11 residues. Germline loops: CDR1 MGHDK, CDR2 SYGVNS. Trimming took 5 bases from V and 3 from J, leaving 5 bases between them. On this clone itself: Its specificity is not known.

The PCR used 60 Vbeta and 13 Jbeta primers. Produced via immunoSEQ multiplex PCR; TCRdb's table is partial and in-frame only. The table has 150,000 or so clones, approximately 82% seen once. The sequence was obtained from a man aged 18-30 years in good health and CMV-seropositive. The gene calls are TRBV25-1 and TRBJ2-7; D is ambiguous. The sequencing sample was made of PBMCs. CDR3 loop: CASSYSYEQYF. DNA for the CDR3: TGTGCCAGCAGTTACAGCTACGAGCAGTACTTC.